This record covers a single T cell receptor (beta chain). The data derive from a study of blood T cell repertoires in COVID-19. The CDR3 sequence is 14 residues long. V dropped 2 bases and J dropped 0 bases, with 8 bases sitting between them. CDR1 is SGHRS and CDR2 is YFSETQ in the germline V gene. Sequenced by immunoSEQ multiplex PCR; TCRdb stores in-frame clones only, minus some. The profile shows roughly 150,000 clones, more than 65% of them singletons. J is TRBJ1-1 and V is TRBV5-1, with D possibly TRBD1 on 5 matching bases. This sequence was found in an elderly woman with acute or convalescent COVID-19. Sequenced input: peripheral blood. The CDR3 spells CASSFQGLNTEAFF. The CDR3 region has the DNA TGCGCCAGCAGCTTCCAGGGTTTGAACACTGAAGCTTTCTTT.